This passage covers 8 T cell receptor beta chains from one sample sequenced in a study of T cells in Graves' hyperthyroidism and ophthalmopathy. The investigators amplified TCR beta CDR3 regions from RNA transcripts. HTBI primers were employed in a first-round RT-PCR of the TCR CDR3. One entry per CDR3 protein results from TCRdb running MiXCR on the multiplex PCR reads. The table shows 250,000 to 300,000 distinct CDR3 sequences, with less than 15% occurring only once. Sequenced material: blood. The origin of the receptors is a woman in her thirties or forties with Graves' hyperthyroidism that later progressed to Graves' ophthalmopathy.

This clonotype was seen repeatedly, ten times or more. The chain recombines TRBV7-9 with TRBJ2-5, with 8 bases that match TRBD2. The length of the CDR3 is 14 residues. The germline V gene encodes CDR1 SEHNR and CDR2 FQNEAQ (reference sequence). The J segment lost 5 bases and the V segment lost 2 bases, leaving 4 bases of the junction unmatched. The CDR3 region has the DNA TGTGCCAGCAGCTTAACTAGCGGAGGGGAGACCCAGTACTTC. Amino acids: CASSLTSGGETQYF.

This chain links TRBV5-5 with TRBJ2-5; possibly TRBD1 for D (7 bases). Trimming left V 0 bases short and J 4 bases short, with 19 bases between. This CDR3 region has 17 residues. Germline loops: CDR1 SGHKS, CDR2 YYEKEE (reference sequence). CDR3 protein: CASSLAGAGGTVETQYF. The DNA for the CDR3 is TGTGCCAGCAGCTTGGCCGGGGCAGGGGGGACTGTAGAGACCCAGTACTTC.

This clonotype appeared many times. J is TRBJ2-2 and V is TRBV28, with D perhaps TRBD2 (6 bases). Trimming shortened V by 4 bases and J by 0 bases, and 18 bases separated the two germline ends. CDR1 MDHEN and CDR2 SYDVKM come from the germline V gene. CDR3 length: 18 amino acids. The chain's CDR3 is CASSYPPWGRPNTGELFF. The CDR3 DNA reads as TGTGCCAGCAGTTACCCTCCTTGGGGGAGGCCGAACACCGGGGAGCTGTTTTTT.

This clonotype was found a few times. CDR3 in amino acids: CSVGTSGSTDTQYF. The CDR3 nucleotides read TGCAGCGTTGGGACTAGCGGGAGTACGGATACGCAGTATTTT. The chain links TRBV29-1 to TRBJ2-3, with TRBD2 matching 13 bases. The germline gives CDR1 SQVTM, CDR2 ANQGSEA. V lost 4 bases, J lost 6 bases, and 4 bases stayed unmatched. There are 14 residues in the CDR3.

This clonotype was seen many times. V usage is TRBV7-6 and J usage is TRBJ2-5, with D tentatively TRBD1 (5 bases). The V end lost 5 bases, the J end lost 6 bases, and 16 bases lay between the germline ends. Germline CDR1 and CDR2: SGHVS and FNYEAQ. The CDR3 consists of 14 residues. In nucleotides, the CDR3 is TGTGCCAGCAGCCCAGACGACAGATCCAAGACCCAGTACTTC. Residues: CASSPDDRSKTQYF.

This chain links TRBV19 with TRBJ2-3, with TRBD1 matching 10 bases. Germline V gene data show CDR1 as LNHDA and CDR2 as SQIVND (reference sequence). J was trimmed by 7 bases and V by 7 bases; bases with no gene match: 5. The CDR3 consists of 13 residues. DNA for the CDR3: TGTGCCAGTAAGGGGACAGGGGAACATACGCAGTATTTT. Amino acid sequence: CASKGTGEHTQYF.

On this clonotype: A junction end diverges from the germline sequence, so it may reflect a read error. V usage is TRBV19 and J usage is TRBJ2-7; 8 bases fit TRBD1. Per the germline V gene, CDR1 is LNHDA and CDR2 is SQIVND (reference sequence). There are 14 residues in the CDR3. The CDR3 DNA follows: TGTACCAGTAGCTTAACCGACAGGGGTTACGAGCAGTACTTC. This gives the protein CTSSLTDRGYEQYF.

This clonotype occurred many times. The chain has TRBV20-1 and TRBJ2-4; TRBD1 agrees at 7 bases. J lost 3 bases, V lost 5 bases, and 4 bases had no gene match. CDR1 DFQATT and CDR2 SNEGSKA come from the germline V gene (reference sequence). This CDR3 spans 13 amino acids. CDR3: CSARTGSKNIQYF. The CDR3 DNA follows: TGCAGTGCTCGGACAGGAAGCAAAAACATTCAGTACTTC.